The source of this T cell receptor beta chain is a study of cytomegalovirus exposure and HLA in healthy donors. Overall study: There were roughly 80 million unique TCRs (from HLA-typed donors) in an early data release. General study points: Data from an earlier analysis indicated that most TCR beta V segments were productive either about 90% or about 30% of the time. An apparent linkage of common viral pathogens to several of the most significant clusters emerged in a later analysis. Another analysis was done later, and it associated around 15,000 TCR beta sequences with HLA alleles at 0.05 false discovery rate.

Losses at the gene ends were 8 bases for V and 4 bases for J; bases not matched to a gene: 4. Germline V gene data show CDR1 as LNHNV and CDR2 as YYDKDF (reference sequence). This CDR3 is built from 12 residues. A word on this clone: Its target is not known.

The PCR had 60 Vbeta and 13 Jbeta primers. Only in-frame clones appear in the TCRdb table, and some are missing; sequencing was by immunoSEQ multiplex PCR. This table has about 200,000 clones, around 77% appearing once. The clonotype comes from a woman aged 30 to 39 in good health and CMV-seronegative. The source material was PBMCs. This chain uses TRBV15 with TRBJ2-7, with TRBD1 identical over 8 bases. The CDR3 region has the DNA TGTGCCACCGGGCAGGGGGCTTACGAGCAGTACTTC. As protein: CATGQGAYEQYF.